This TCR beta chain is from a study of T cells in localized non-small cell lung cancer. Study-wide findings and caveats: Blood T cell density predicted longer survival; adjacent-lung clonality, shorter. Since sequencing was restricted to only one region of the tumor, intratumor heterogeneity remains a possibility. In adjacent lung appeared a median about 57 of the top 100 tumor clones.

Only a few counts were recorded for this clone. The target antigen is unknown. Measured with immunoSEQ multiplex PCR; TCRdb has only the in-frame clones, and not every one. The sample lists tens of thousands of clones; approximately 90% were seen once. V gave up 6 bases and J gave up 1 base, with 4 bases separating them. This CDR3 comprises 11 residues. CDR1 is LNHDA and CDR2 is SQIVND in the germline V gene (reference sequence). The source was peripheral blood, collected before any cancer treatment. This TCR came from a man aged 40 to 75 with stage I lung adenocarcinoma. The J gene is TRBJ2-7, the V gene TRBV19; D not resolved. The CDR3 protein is CASRPSYEQYF. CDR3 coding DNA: TGTGCCAGTAGACCGTCCTACGAGCAGTACTTC.